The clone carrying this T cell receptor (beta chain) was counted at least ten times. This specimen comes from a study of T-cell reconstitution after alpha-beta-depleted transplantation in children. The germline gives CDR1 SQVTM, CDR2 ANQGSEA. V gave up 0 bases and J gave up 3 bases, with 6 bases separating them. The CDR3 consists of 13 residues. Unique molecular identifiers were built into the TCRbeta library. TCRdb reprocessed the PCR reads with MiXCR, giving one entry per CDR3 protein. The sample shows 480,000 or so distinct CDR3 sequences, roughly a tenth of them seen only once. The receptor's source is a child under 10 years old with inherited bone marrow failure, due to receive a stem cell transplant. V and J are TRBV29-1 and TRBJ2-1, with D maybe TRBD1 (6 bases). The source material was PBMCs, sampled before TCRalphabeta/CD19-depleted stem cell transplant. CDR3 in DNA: TGCAGCGTTGAAGACAGGGGCTACAATGAGCAGTTCTTC. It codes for CSVEDRGYNEQFF.